A single sample is the source of the 9 T cell receptor beta chains below, sequenced in a study of identical twins. TCRdb re-derived calls from the 5' RACE reads in MiXCR, one entry per CDR3 protein. The sample holds 200,000 to 250,000 distinct CDR3 sequences, roughly 7% seen once. This sample also appeared in a second study, on yellow fever vaccine responses in identical twins.

The sample comprised memory (CD45RO+) T cells sorted from blood. The source is a woman under 30 in good health.

This clonotype was observed at least ten times. The genes are TRBV20-1 and TRBJ2-7; unclear D gene. The V gene's germline CDR1 is DFQATT and CDR2 SNEGSKA (reference sequence). V shed 0 bases and J shed 0 bases, with 9 bases lying between them. The length of the CDR3 is 14 residues. This CDR3 reads CSARDPESSYEQYV. Here the CDR3 DNA reads TGCAGTGCTAGAGATCCAGAGAGCTCCTACGAGCAGTACGTC.

This clonotype was seen ten or more times. One end of the junction is discordant with germline, which a read error may explain. V is TRBV20-1 and J is TRBJ1-6; 8 nucleotides line up with TRBD1. The CDR3 consists of 14 residues. CDR1 is DFQATT and CDR2 is SNEGSKA in the germline V gene (reference sequence). Here the CDR3 DNA reads TGCAGTGCAAGAGACAGGGGAATTAATTCACCCCTCCACTTT. Translated: CSARDRGINSPLHF.

The gene calls are TRBV6-1 and TRBJ2-7; TRBD1 matches at 9 bases. Germline loops: CDR1 MNHNS, CDR2 SASEGT. The trim removed 9 bases at V and 2 bases at J, leaving 14 bases unmatched. This CDR3 has 16 residues. CDR3 amino acids: CASTAGTGQGTYEQYV. CDR3 DNA: TGTGCCAGTACCGCTGGGACGGGACAGGGCACCTACGAGCAGTACGTC.

This clonotype was recorded at least ten times. The chain uses TRBV6-5 and TRBJ1-6; D is perhaps TRBD1 (5 bases). V shed 0 bases and J shed 10 bases, with 16 bases lying between them. Germline loops: CDR1 MNHEY, CDR2 SVGAGI. This CDR3 region has 16 residues. The CDR3 here is CASSYSRQGGRSPLHF. DNA for the CDR3: TGTGCCAGCAGTTACTCACGCCAGGGTGGAAGATCACCCCTCCACTTT.

This clonotype was detected only a few times. The V gene is TRBV7-2, the J gene TRBJ2-3; no clear D gene. The CDR3 is 15 amino acids. Trimming stripped 2 bases from V and 1 base from J, with 10 bases between. Germline V CDR1 and CDR2: SGHTA, FQGNSA. The CDR3 region has the DNA TGTGCCAGCAGCTTACAGTTAGGCGGCACAGATACGCAGTATTTT. Amino acids: CASSLQLGGTDTQYF.

The chain employs TRBV5-1 and TRBJ1-1, with a weak D call TRBD1 (6 bases). Germline V gives CDR1 SGHRS, CDR2 YFSETQ. The CDR3 loop spans 15 amino acids. The V end was cut by 4 bases, the J end by 0 bases, with 13 bases between. The CDR3 region is CASSGTDSLNTEAFF. The DNA for the CDR3 is TGCGCCAGCAGCGGGACGGACAGTCTGAACACTGAAGCTTTCTTT.

The chain joins TRBV10-2 to TRBJ2-4; 12 bases line up with TRBD2. This CDR3 is built from 19 residues. V dropped 6 bases and J dropped 0; count of bases not matched to a gene: 12. Germline lookup yields CDR1 WSHSY and CDR2 SAAADI. CDR3 region: CASRGASGGAGVAKNIQYF. The DNA of the CDR3 is TGCGCCAGCAGAGGCGCTAGCGGGGGGGCCGGGGTAGCCAAAAACATTCAGTACTTC.

At least ten counts were recorded for this clonotype. The chain recombines TRBV5-1 with TRBJ2-7; TRBD2 matches 10 bases. Germline CDR1 SGHRS, CDR2 YFSETQ. V lost 0 bases to trimming and J lost 4 bases; unmatched junction nucleotides: 4. This CDR3 comprises 15 residues. CDR3 loop: CASSLDASGSYEQYF. CDR3 sequence (DNA): TGCGCCAGCAGCTTGGATGCTAGCGGGAGTTACGAGCAGTACTTC. Complete variable domain (other parts from reference TRBV5-1 and TRBJ2-7): KAGVTQTPRYLIKTRGQQVTLSCSPISGHRSVSWYQQTPGQGLQFLFEYFSETQRNKGNFPGRFSGRQFSNSRSEMNVSTLELGDSALYLCASSLDASGSYEQYFGPGTRLTVT.

This clonotype was observed a few times. This chain uses TRBV27 with TRBJ2-4; 7 bases line up with TRBD1. Trimming removed 5 bases from V and 7 bases from J; junction bases left unmatched: 11. Looked up from germline, CDR1 is MNHEY and CDR2 is SMNVEV (reference sequence). The CDR3 is 15 residues long. The DNA for the CDR3 is TGTGCCAGCAGTCCGGGGACAGCAAGTGGGAACATTCAGTACTTC. It yields the protein CASSPGTASGNIQYF.